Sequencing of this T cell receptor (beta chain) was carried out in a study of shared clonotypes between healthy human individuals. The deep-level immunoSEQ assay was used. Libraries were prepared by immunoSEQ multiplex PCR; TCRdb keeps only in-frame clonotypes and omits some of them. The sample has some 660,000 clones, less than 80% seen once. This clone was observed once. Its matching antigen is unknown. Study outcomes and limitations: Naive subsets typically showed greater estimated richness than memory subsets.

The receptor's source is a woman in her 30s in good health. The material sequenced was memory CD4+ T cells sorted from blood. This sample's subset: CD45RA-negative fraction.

CDR3 nucleotide sequence: TGTGCCAGCAGGGATGTTCGCACAGATACGCAGTATTTT. Translation: CASRDVRTDTQYF. The chain links TRBV7-7 to TRBJ2-3; D gene ambiguous. Between the trimmed V and J ends, which lost 6 bases and 1 base, there was a span of 8 bases. The CDR3 sequence is 13 residues long. Looked up from germline, CDR1 is SSHAT and CDR2 is FNYEAQ (reference sequence). The full variable domain, completed using reference TRBV7-7 and TRBJ2-3, is GAGVSQSPRYKVTKRGQDVTLRCDPISSHATLYWYQQALGQGPEFLTYFNYEAQPDKSGLPSDRFSAERPEGSISTLTIQRTEQRDSAMYRCASRDVRTDTQYFGPGTRLTVL.